A single sample gave rise to the 20 T cell receptor beta chains below, sequenced in a study of vaccination and CD4 T cells after COVID-19. For these TCRs, the target antigens are not known. Sample treatment: roughly 11-day PBMC culture with coronavirus spike peptide pools or control peptides (ViraFEST assay). Cultured CD4+ T cells had their DNA profiled by the Oncomine TCR Beta short-read assay. TCRdb re-analysed the PCR reads in MiXCR, keeping a single row per CDR3 protein. The table records about 13,000 distinct CDR3 sequences, less than 60% of them present only once. The sequenced sample consisted of CD4+ T cells from blood, cultured in vitro. The receptors derive from a human donor who had recovered from COVID-19.

As to this clonotype: Compared with germline, one end of the junction differs, possibly owing to a read error. This chain connects TRBV18 to TRBJ1-3; D gene unclear. Germline-derived CDR1 and CDR2 are KGHSH and LQKENI. The CDR3 runs 14 residues. The CDR3 DNA is TGTGCCAGCGCGCGAGAAGCCTCTGGAAACGCCATATATTTT. Protein: CASAREASGNAIYF.

The chain uses TRBV20-1 and TRBJ2-1, with 11 bases fitting TRBD2. The germline V gene has CDR1 DFQATT and CDR2 SNEGSKA (reference sequence). The CDR3 length is 17 residues. Trimming removed 0 bases from V and 8 bases from J; junction bases left unmatched: 12. In DNA, the CDR3 is TGCAGTGCTAGAGATCGGGGCACTAGCGGGAGCTATCATGAGCAGTTCTTC. This gives the protein CSARDRGTSGSYHEQFF.

This sequence joins TRBV29-1 and TRBJ1-2; no definite D call. With 4 bases removed from V and 1 base from J, the gap between germline ends came to 7 bases. CDR3 length: 12 residues. Germline V gene data show CDR1 as SQVTM and CDR2 as ANQGSEA. CDR3 bases: TGCAGCGTTGGAGATTTTAACTATGGCTACACCTTC. Its protein product is CSVGDFNYGYTF.

The chain couples TRBV5-1 to TRBJ2-5; D is possibly TRBD2 (7 bases). Germline V lookup: CDR1 SGHRS, CDR2 YFSETQ. The length of the CDR3 is 15 residues. Trimming cost V 4 bases and J 5 bases, with 18 bases left between them. The CDR3 sequence is CASSPPRGLGETQYF. For the CDR3, the DNA is TGCGCCAGCAGCCCGCCGCGGGGGCTAGGGGAGACCCAGTACTTC.

This clonotype was recorded only once. The chain links TRBV20-1 to TRBJ2-3, with unresolved D. V gave up 0 bases and J gave up 0 bases, with 10 bases separating them. Germline V gives CDR1 DFQATT, CDR2 SNEGSKA (reference sequence). This CDR3 comprises 15 residues. This CDR3 reads CSAREGSTSTDTQYF. The CDR3 bases are TGCAGTGCTAGAGAGGGCAGTACTAGCACAGATACGCAGTATTTT.

The rearrangement uses TRBV5-1 and TRBJ2-5; the D gene is possibly TRBD2 (5 bases). The CDR3 sequence is 15 residues long. The germline gives CDR1 SGHRS, CDR2 YFSETQ. With 5 bases removed from V and 5 bases from J, the gap between germline ends came to 19 bases. The CDR3 spells CASRPTGLAGETQYF. The CDR3, as DNA: TGCGCCAGCAGACCTACCGGGCTAGCCGGGGAGACCCAGTACTTC.

This clonotype is a singleton in its sample. The CDR3 loop reads CASSLMPLAAGVIYEQFF. CDR3 DNA: TGTGCCAGCAGCTTAATGCCCCTGGCAGCGGGAGTTATCTATGAGCAGTTCTTC. This rearrangement joins TRBV7-3 to TRBJ2-1; TRBD2 matches at 8 bases. Germline loops: CDR1 SGHTA, CDR2 FQGTGA. Germline trimming cut 1 base from V and 8 bases from J; bases unmatched to any gene: 16. This CDR3 has 18 amino acids.

The sample holds a few counts of this clonotype. This chain links TRBV7-4 with TRBJ1-4, with 8 nucleotides matching TRBD1. The CDR3 loop spans 19 amino acids. Germline CDR1 is SGHVT and CDR2 is SQSDAQ. J was trimmed by 0 bases and V by 4 bases; bases with no gene match: 13. Written as DNA, the CDR3 is TGTGCCAGCAGCTCCAAAGCGACAGGGGTGGGGGCAACTAATGAAAAACTGTTTTTT. Translating it yields CASSSKATGVGATNEKLFF.

The chain combines TRBV20-1 with TRBJ1-3; 7 nucleotides agree with TRBD1. The CDR3 covers 16 residues. J lost 0 bases, V lost 1 base, and 6 bases had no gene match. Germline V CDR1 and CDR2: DFQATT, SNEGSKA (reference sequence). CDR3 sequence reads: CSARGSRGISGNTIYF. As DNA, the CDR3 is TGCAGTGCTAGAGGGAGCAGGGGGATCTCTGGAAACACCATATATTTT.

V usage is TRBV28 and J usage is TRBJ1-2; a weak D match, TRBD1 (6 bases). The CDR3 runs to 16 residues. Per the germline V gene, CDR1 is MDHEN and CDR2 is SYDVKM. The V end lost 7 bases, the J end lost 4 bases, and 22 bases lay between the germline ends. The CDR3 DNA is TGTGCCAGCATTGGGCCTTCGGACAGTAGATTCTATGGCTACACCTTC. It yields the protein CASIGPSDSRFYGYTF.

In nucleotides, the CDR3 is TGTGCCAGCAGTTTATGGGCAGGGGCAAAGAACGAGCAGTACTTC. Translated: CASSLWAGAKNEQYF. This rearrangement joins TRBV28 to TRBJ2-7, with D tentatively TRBD1 (6 bases). Trimming removed 0 bases at V and 5 bases at J, with 14 bases between. This CDR3 is built from 15 residues. CDR1 MDHEN and CDR2 SYDVKM come from the germline V gene.

The chain uses TRBV12-3 or TRBV12-4 and TRBJ1-2; D possibly corresponds to TRBD1 (5 bases). The length of the CDR3 is 12 residues. V lost 4 bases and J 6 bases, leaving 9 bases between the germline ends. The CDR3 protein is CASSSNRHGYTF. The CDR3 nucleotides read TGTGCCAGCAGTTCCAACAGGCATGGCTACACCTTC.

This chain links TRBV20-1 with TRBJ1-5; 9 nucleotides line up with TRBD1. Germline-derived CDR1 and CDR2 are DFQATT and SNEGSKA (reference sequence). Trimming removed 4 bases from V and 5 bases from J; junction bases left unmatched: 6. This CDR3 is built from 14 residues. CDR3 in DNA: TGCAGTGCTATAACCGGGACAGGGCATCAGCCCCAGCATTTT. Translating it yields CSAITGTGHQPQHF.

This chain uses TRBV15 with TRBJ1-5; no firm D call. V gave up 1 base and J gave up 6 bases, with 7 bases separating them. Germline V gene lookup returns CDR1 LNHNV and CDR2 YYDKDF (reference sequence). This CDR3 contains 13 residues. The CDR3 DNA is TGTGCCACCAGCAGAGGAGACGCTCAGCCCCAGCATTTT. It translates to CATSRGDAQPQHF.

This clonotype has only a few counts. Here the CDR3 reads CASTRLAGGLSDGEQFF. DNA of the CDR3: TGTGCCAGCACTAGGTTGGCGGGAGGGCTCTCGGATGGGGAGCAGTTCTTC. This sequence joins TRBV7-6 and TRBJ2-1; TRBD2 agrees at 9 bases. This CDR3 has 17 residues. CDR1 and CDR2 (germline): SGHVS, FNYEAQ. Trimming at V came to 7 bases and at J to 10 bases, leaving 20 bases not matched to a gene.

CDR3 DNA sequence: TGTGCCAGCTCACCGCATGACAGGGGTGAGCAGTTCTTC. It encodes CASSPHDRGEQFF. The rearrangement uses TRBV18 and TRBJ2-1; 8 nucleotides align to TRBD1. The germline gives CDR1 KGHSH, CDR2 LQKENI. Germline trimming cut 3 bases from V and 9 bases from J; bases unmatched to any gene: 4. The CDR3 has 13 amino acids.

The genes are TRBV30 and TRBJ1-1; D is unresolved. The germline V gene has CDR1 GTSNPN and CDR2 SVGIG (reference sequence). The CDR3 is made up of 11 amino acids. The CDR3: CVFEGNTEAFF. CDR3 sequence (DNA): TGTGTGTTCGAGGGGAACACTGAAGCTTTCTTT.

This chain connects TRBV5-1 to TRBJ1-3; D call uncertain. This CDR3 contains 14 residues. The germline V gene has CDR1 SGHRS and CDR2 YFSETQ. V lost 3 bases, J lost 0 bases, and 7 bases lay in between. In DNA, the CDR3 is TGCGCCAGCAGCTCAACAGTCTCTGGAAACACCATATATTTT. It yields the protein CASSSTVSGNTIYF.

The chain has TRBV11-2 and TRBJ1-2; D is possibly TRBD1 (5 bases). CDR1 is SGHAT, CDR2 FQNNGV, per germline. Trimming removed 0 bases from V and 4 bases from J, with 9 bases in between. The CDR3 length is 14 residues. CDR3 DNA: TGTGCCAGCAGCTTAGATTACAGGACCTATGGCTACACCTTC. Amino acid sequence: CASSLDYRTYGYTF.

The chain links TRBV6-2 or TRBV6-3 to TRBJ1-3, with no clear D. The ends were cut back, 6 bases at V and 0 bases at J, with 15 bases in the middle. The germline V gene has CDR1 MNHEY and CDR2 SVGEGT. The CDR3 runs 16 residues. The CDR3 protein is CASRRLTLLSGNTIYF. The DNA of the CDR3 is TGTGCCAGCAGAAGACTGACCCTCCTCTCTGGAAACACCATATATTTT.